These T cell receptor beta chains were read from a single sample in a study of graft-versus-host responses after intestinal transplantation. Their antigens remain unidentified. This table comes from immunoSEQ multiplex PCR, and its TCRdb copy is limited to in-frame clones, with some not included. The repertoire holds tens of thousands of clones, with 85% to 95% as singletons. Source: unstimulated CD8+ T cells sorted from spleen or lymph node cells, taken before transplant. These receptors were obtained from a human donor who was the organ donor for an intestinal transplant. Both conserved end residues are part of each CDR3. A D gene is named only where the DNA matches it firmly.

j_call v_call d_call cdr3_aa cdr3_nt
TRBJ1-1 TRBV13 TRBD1 CASSASPGGTEAFF TGTGCCAGCAGCGCAAGCCCAGGGGGCACTGAAGCTTTCTTT
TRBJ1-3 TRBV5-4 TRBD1 CASSSPYLGQGAAGNTIYF TGTGCCAGCAGCAGCCCCTATCTGGGACAGGGGGCGGCTGGAAACACCATATATTTT
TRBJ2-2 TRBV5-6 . CASSLLWTANTGELFF TGTGCCAGCAGCTTGCTTTGGACAGCTAACACCGGGGAGCTGTTTTTT
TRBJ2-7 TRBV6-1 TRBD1 CASSGQGPYEQYF TGTGCCAGCAGCGGACAGGGGCCCTACGAGCAGTACTTC
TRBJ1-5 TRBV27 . CASSEVDSNQPQHF TGTGCCAGCAGCGAGGTCGATAGCAATCAGCCCCAGCATTTT
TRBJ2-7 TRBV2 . CASSESRWAYEQYF TGTGCCAGCAGTGAGTCCAGATGGGCCTACGAGCAGTACTTC
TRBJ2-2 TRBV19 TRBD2 CASSSTCGGGTGELFF TGTGCCAGTAGTAGTACGTGCGGGGGAGGCACCGGGGAGCTGTTTTTT
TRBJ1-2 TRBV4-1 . CASSPFQNYGYTF TGCGCCAGCAGCCCTTTCCAGAACTATGGCTACACCTTC
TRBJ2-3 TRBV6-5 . CASSWQGGSTDTQYF TGTGCCAGCAGTTGGCAAGGCGGTAGCACAGATACGCAGTATTTT
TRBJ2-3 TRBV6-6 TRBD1 CASRTGTGGTDTQYF TGTGCCAGCAGGACCGGGACAGGGGGCACAGATACGCAGTATTTT
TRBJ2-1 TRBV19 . CATTIWGQNNEQFF TGTGCCACCACCATCTGGGGCCAAAACAATGAGCAGTTCTTC
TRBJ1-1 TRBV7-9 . CASSVGDTLRDRTEAFF TGTGCCAGCAGCGTAGGGGACACCCTCAGAGATAGAACTGAAGCTTTCTTT
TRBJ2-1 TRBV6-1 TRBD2 CASSDGWRGGRFREQFF TGTGCCAGCAGTGACGGGTGGCGCGGGGGTAGGTTTCGTGAGCAGTTCTTC
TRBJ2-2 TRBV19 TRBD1 CASSMAGGGTGELFF TGTGCCAGTAGTATGGCAGGGGGTGGGACCGGGGAGCTGTTTTTT
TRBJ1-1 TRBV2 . CATDSSMNTEAFF TGTGCCACGGACAGTAGCATGAACACTGAAGCTTTCTTT
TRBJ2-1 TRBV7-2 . CASSLSLEQFF TGTGCCAGCAGCCTTTCTCTTGAGCAGTTCTTC
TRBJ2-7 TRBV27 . CASQLDAGGEQYF TGTGCCAGCCAACTGGACGCCGGCGGCGAGCAGTACTTC
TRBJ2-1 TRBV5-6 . CASSLVTNEQFF TGTGCCAGCAGCTTGGTAACCAATGAGCAGTTCTTC
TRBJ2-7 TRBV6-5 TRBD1 CASRFRDRSYEQYF TGTGCCAGCAGGTTCCGGGACAGGAGCTACGAGCAGTACTTC
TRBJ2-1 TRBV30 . CAWGASGVEQFF TGTGCCTGGGGAGCCTCAGGCGTTGAGCAGTTCTTC